A single sample is the source of the 3 T cell receptor beta chains below, sequenced in a study of OX40 agonist ivuxolimab in advanced cancers. Assay used: immunoSEQ multiplex PCR; TCRdb lists only in-frame clones, some missing. This table has around 68,000 clones, about nine tenths appearing once. The source material was CD4+ or CD8+ T cells sorted from blood, sampled in a trial of the OX40 agonist ivuxolimab. All receptors come from an adult with an advanced solid tumor such as melanoma, head and neck, liver or kidney cancer.

The sample holds one count of this clone. The rearrangement joins TRBV6-6 to TRBJ2-1, with TRBD1 matching 9 bases. The germline V gene encodes CDR1 MNHNY and CDR2 SVGAGI (reference sequence). The CDR3 is made up of 16 amino acids. Germline trimming cut 11 bases from V and 6 bases from J; bases unmatched to any gene: 17. The CDR3 sequence is CAAGDRDFLRGNEQFF. The CDR3 nucleotides read TGTGCCGCGGGGGACAGGGACTTCCTCAGAGGCAATGAGCAGTTCTTC.

This chain links TRBV5-4 with TRBJ2-7, with D possibly being TRBD2 (5 bases). In germline, CDR1 is SGHNT, CDR2 YYREEE (reference sequence). Between the trimmed V and J ends, which lost 1 base and 3 bases, there was a span of 8 bases. CDR3 size: 13 residues. The CDR3 region is CASSLSGYYEQYF. In nucleotides, the CDR3 is TGTGCCAGCAGCTTGAGCGGATACTACGAGCAGTACTTC.

The chain has TRBV6-1 and TRBJ1-5; D is ambiguous. The V and J ends lost 8 bases and 6 bases respectively, with 17 bases between them. This CDR3 comprises 14 residues. CDR1 and CDR2 (germline): MNHNS, SASEGT. The CDR3 DNA reads as TGTGCCAGCGACATTGGCAGATCGAGTCAGCCCCAGCATTTT. It codes for CASDIGRSSQPQHF.